This T cell receptor (beta chain) was obtained from a study of T cell responses to AZD1222 COVID-19 vaccine. At the level of the study: Timing groups of about 4 and about 12 weeks for second doses were pooled.

Repertoires were generated with immunoSEQ multiplex PCR, while TCRdb's copy carries only in-frame clones and drops some. In the table there are about 120,000 clones, over 75% of which are singletons. Findings and caveats of the study: Scientists sampled the repertoires only once the peak T cell response had passed.

This clone was seen only a few times. The target antigen is unknown. V lost 2 bases to trimming and J lost 6 bases; unmatched junction nucleotides: 13. The CDR3 covers 17 residues. Germline V CDR1 and CDR2: LNHNV, YYDKDF (reference sequence). V gene TRBV15 combines with J gene TRBJ1-5; TRBD1 matches at 7 bases. This material consisted of peripheral blood, taken on day 0 of AZD1222 vaccination. The TCR comes from an adult in good health. CDR3 nucleotides: TGTGCCACCAGCAGACCCAGGGGGTCGGGGGTTGGTCAGCCCCAGCATTTT. Translating it yields CATSRPRGSGVGQPQHF.